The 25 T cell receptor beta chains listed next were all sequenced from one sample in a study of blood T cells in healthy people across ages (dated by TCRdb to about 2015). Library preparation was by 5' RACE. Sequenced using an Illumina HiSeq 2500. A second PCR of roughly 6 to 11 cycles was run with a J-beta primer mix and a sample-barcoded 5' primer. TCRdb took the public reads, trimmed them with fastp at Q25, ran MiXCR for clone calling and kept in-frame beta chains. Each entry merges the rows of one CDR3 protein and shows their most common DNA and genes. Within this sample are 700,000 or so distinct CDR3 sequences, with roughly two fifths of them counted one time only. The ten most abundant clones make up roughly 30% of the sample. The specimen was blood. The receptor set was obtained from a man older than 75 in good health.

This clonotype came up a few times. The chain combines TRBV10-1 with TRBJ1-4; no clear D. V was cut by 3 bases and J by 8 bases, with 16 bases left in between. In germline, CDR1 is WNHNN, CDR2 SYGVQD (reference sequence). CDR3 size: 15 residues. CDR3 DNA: TGCGCCAGCAGTGACCCCTCGGATCCGGGCGAAAAACTGTTTTTT. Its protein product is CASSDPSDPGEKLFF.

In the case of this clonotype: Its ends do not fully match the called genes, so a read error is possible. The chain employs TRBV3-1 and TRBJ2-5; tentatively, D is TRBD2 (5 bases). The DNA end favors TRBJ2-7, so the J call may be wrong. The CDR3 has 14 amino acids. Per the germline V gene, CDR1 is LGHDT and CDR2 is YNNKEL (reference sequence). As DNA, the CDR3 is TGTGTCAGCAGCCAAGAGGGCGGCTCCTACGAGCAGTACTTC. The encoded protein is CVSSQEGGSYEQYF.

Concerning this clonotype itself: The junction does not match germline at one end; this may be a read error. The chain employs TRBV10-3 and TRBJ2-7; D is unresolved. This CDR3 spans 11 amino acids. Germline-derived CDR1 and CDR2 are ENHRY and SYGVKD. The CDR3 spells CASSDVSEQYF. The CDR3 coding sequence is TGTGCCAGCAGTGACGTATCCGAGCAGTACTTC.

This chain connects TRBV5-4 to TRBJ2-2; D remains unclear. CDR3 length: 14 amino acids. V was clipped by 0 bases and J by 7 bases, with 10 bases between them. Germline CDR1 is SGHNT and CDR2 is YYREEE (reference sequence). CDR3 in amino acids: CASSLVGVNGELFF. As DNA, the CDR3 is TGTGCCAGCAGCTTGGTTGGGGTCAACGGGGAGCTGTTTTTT.

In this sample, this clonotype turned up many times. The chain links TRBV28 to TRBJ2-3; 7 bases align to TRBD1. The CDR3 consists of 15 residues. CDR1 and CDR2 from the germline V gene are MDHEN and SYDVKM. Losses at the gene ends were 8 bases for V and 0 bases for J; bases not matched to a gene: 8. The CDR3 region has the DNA TGTGCCAGCGGATCACAGGGGCTTAGCACAGATACGCAGTATTTT. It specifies CASGSQGLSTDTQYF.

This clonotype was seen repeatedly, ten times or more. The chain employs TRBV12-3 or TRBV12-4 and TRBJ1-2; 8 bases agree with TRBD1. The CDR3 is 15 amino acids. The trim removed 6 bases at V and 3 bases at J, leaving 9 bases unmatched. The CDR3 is CASSSGTGIYYGYTF. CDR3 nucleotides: TGTGCCAGCAGCTCCGGGACAGGAATTTACTATGGCTACACCTTC.

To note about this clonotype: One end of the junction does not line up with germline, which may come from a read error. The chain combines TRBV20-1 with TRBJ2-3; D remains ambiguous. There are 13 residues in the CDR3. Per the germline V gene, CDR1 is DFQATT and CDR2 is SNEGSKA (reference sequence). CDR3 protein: CSAREVPADTRYF. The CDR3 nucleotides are TGCAGTGCTAGAGAAGTACCGGCAGATACGCGGTATTTT.

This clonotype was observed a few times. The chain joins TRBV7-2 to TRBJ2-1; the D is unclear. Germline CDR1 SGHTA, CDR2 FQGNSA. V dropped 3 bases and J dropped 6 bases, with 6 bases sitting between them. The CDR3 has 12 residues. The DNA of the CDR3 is TGTGCCAGCAGCTTCAATCTCAATGAGCAGTTCTTC. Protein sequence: CASSFNLNEQFF.

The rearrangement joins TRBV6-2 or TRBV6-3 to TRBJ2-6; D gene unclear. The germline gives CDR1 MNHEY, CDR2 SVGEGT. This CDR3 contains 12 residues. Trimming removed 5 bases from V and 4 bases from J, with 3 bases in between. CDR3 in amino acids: CASSVGANVLTF. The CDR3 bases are TGTGCCAGCAGTGTAGGGGCCAACGTCCTGACTTTC.

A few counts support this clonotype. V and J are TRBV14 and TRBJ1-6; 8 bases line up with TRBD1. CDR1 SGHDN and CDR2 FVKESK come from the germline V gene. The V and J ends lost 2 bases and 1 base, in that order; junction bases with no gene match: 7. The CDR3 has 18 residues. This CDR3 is CASSQRQGRMSYNSPLHF. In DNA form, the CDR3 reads TGTGCCAGCAGCCAAAGACAGGGGCGGATGTCCTATAATTCACCCCTCCACTTT.

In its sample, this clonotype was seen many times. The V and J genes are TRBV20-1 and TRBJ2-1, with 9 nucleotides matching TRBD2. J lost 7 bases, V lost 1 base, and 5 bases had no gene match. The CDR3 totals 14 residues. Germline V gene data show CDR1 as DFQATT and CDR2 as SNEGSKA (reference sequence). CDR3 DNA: TGCAGTGCTAGAGGGGCGGGAGGGCCGAATGAGCAGTTCTTC. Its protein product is CSARGAGGPNEQFF.

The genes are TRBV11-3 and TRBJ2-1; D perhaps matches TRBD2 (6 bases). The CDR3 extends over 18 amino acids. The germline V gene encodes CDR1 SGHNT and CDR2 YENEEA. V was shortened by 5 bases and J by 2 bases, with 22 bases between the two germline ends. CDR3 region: CASSNDWGRPGTYNEQFF. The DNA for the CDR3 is TGTGCCAGCAGCAACGACTGGGGGAGGCCCGGAACCTACAATGAGCAGTTCTTC.

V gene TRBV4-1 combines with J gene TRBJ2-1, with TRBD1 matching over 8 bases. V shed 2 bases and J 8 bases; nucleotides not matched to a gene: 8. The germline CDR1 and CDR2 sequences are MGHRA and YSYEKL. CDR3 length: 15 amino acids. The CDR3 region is CASSQLDRVRDEQFF. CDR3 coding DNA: TGCGCCAGCAGCCAACTGGACAGGGTACGGGATGAGCAGTTCTTC.

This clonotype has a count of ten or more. CDR3: CASSTQGKVETQYF. For the CDR3, the DNA is TGCGCCAGCAGCACACAGGGGAAAGTGGAGACCCAGTACTTC. J is TRBJ2-5 and V is TRBV5-1; 7 nucleotides align to TRBD1. Germline CDR1 SGHRS, CDR2 YFSETQ. This CDR3 comprises 14 residues. After removal of 4 bases from V and 5 bases from J, the junction contained 8 bases not matched to a gene. Looking up the rest from reference TRBV5-1 and TRBJ2-5 gives the full variable domain: KAGVTQTPRYLIKTRGQQVTLSCSPISGHRSVSWYQQTPGQGLQFLFEYFSETQRNKGNFPGRFSGRQFSNSRSEMNVSTLELGDSALYLCASSTQGKVETQYFGPGTRLLVL.

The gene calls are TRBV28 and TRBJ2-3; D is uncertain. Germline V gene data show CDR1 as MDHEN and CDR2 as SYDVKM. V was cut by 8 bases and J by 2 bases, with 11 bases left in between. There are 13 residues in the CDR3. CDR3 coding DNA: TGTGCCAGCGGCGTCGGTCCCACAGATACGCAGTATTTT. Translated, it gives CASGVGPTDTQYF.

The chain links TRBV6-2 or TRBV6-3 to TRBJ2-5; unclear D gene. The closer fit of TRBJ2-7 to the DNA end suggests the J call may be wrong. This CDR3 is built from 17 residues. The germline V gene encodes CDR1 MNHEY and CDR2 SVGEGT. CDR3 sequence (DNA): TGTGCCAGCAGTTACGGTGCCGGGCGGACCGCTGTTGGCGAGCAGTACTTC. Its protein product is CASSYGAGRTAVGEQYF.

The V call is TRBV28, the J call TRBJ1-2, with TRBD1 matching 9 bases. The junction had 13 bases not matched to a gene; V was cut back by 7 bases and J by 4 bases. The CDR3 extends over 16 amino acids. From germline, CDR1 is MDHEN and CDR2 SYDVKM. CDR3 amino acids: CASKTGRDRDIYGYTF. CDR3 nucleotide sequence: TGTGCCAGCAAAACCGGCCGGGACAGGGATATCTATGGCTACACCTTC.

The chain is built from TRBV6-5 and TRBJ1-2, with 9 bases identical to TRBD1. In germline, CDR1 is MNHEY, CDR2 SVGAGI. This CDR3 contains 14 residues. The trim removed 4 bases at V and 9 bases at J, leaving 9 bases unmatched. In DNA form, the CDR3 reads TGTGCCAGCAGTTTCGAGGCGGGACAGGGAAGCTACACCTTC. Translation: CASSFEAGQGSYTF.

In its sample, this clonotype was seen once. The CDR3 nucleotides read TGCAGTGCTAGGGGCGTGCGGGGGGGCCGACAAGAGACCCAGTACTTC. Translation gives CSARGVRGGRQETQYF. The V gene is TRBV20-1, the J gene TRBJ2-5; 9 bases are a match to TRBD2. With V trimmed by 3 bases and J by 2 bases, 10 bases remained unmatched. Germline values: CDR1 DFQATT, CDR2 SNEGSKA (reference sequence). This CDR3 spans 16 amino acids.

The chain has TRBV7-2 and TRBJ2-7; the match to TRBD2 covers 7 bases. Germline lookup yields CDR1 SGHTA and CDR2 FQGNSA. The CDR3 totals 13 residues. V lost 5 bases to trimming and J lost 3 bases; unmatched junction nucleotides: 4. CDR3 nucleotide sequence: TGTGCCAGCAGCCCTCAGCGGGGCTACGAGCAGTACTTC. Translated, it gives CASSPQRGYEQYF. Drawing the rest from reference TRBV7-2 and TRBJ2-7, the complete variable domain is GAGVSQSPSNKVTEKGKDVELRCDPISGHTALYWYRQSLGQGLEFLIYFQGNSAPDKSGLPSDRFSAERTGGSVSTLTIQRTQQEDSAVYLCASSPQRGYEQYFGPGTRLTVT.

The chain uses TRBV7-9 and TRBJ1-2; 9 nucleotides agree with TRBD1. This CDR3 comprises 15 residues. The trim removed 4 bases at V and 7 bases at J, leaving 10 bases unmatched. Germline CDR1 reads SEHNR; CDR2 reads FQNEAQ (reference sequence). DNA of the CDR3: TGTGCCAGCAGCTACGGGACAGGGAGTACGGGTGGCTACACCTTC. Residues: CASSYGTGSTGGYTF.

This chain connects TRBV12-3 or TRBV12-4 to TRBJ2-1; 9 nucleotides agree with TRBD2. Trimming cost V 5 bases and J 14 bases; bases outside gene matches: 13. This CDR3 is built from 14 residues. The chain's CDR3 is CASSVSSGNRAKFF. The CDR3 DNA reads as TGTGCCAGCAGTGTATCTAGCGGGAATCGGGCGAAGTTCTTC.

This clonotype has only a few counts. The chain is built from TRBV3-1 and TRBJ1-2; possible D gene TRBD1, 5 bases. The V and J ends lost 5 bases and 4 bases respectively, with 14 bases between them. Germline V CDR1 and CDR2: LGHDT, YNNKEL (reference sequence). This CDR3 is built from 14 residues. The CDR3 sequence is CASSARQLSYGYTF. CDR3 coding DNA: TGTGCCAGCAGCGCTCGACAGCTCTCCTATGGCTACACCTTC.

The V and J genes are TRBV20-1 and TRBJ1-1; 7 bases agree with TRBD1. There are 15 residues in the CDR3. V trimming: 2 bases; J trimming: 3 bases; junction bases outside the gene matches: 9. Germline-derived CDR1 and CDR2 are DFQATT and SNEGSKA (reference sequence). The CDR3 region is CSARKTGVGDTEAFF. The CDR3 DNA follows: TGCAGTGCTAGAAAAACAGGGGTGGGGGACACTGAAGCTTTCTTT.

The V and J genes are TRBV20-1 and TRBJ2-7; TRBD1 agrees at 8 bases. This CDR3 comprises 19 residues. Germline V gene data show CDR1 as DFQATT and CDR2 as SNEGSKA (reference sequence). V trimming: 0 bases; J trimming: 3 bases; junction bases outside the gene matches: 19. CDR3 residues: CSARDSGPRGGQGFYEQYF. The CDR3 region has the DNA TGCAGTGCTAGAGATTCGGGCCCGAGAGGAGGACAGGGATTCTACGAGCAGTACTTC.